Listed below are T cell receptor beta chains from one sample, sequenced in a study of lymphopenia after photon versus proton radiotherapy. TCRdb's table, derived via immunoSEQ multiplex PCR, lists solely in-frame clones and lacks some. The sample has 25,000 to 30,000 clones, about 83% seen once; the top ten hold more than 40%. Sequencing was performed on peripheral blood, taken from a patient treated with proton-based radiotherapy. The receptors derive from a woman aged 60-75 years with cholangiocarcinoma. Some clones in this sample may be carry-over from other donors' samples. Each CDR3 is given with its conserved first and last residue. A D gene is named only where the DNA matches it firmly. Where a row states a size, it is once, few, many or the class of an expanded clone; other rows omit it.

abundance	j_gene	d_gene	v_gene	CDR3aa	CDR3nt
-	TRBJ1-5	-	TRBV6-1	CASSEVREPQHF	TGTGCCAGCAGTGAAGTTCGGGAGCCCCAGCATTTT
-	TRBJ2-7	TRBD1	TRBV4-1	CASSQVTGQGVYEQYF	TGCGCCAGCAGCCAAGTTACGGGACAGGGGGTCTACGAGCAGTACTTC
-	TRBJ2-2	-	TRBV7-2	CASRGDWGTGELFF	TGTGCCAGCAGGGGGGATTGGGGCACCGGGGAGCTGTTTTTT
-	TRBJ2-2	-	TRBV6-5	CASSYSGVAGELFF	TGTGCCAGCAGTTACTCCGGGGTTGCCGGGGAGCTGTTTTTT
-	TRBJ1-5	-	TRBV2	CASTRQSKNQPQHF	TGTGCCAGCACGCGACAGAGCAAAAATCAGCCCCAGCATTTT
-	TRBJ2-1	-	TRBV21-1	CASSKAGGPYNEQFF	TGTGCCAGCAGCAAAGCGGGAGGACCCTACAATGAGCAGTTCTTC
-	TRBJ1-1	-	TRBV6-6	CASSYSAREAFF	TGTGCCAGCAGTTACTCCGCTCGGGAAGCTTTCTTT
-	TRBJ2-7	TRBD2	TRBV7-2	CASSLQTSGVYEQYF	TGTGCCAGCAGCTTACAGACTAGCGGGGTCTACGAGCAGTACTTC
-	TRBJ2-7	TRBD2	TRBV5-8	CASSDGSGTSGSEQYF	TGTGCCAGCAGCGACGGATCGGGGACTAGCGGGAGCGAGCAGTACTTC
-	TRBJ1-1	-	TRBV5-1	CASSSSGTEAFF	TGCGCCAGCAGCTCCTCCGGCACTGAAGCTTTCTTT
-	TRBJ2-2	TRBD2	TRBV4-3	CASSQDPPRGEDGELFF	TGCGCCAGCAGCCAAGATCCCCCCCGGGGGGAGGACGGGGAGCTGTTTTTT
-	TRBJ2-7	TRBD1	TRBV5-1	CASSIGQGRYEQYF	TGCGCCAGCAGCATCGGACAGGGGCGGTACGAGCAGTACTTC
-	TRBJ2-7	TRBD2	TRBV6-5	CASSYSLAGAYEQYF	TGTGCCAGCAGTTACTCGCTAGCGGGAGCTTACGAGCAGTACTTC
-	TRBJ1-5	-	TRBV6-1	CASSPTRGQPQHF	TGTGCCAGCAGTCCCACCCGGGGTCAGCCCCAGCATTTT
-	TRBJ2-6	TRBD2	TRBV4-3	CASSQVSLAAREANVLTF	TGCGCCAGCAGCCAAGTTTCGCTAGCGGCCCGGGAGGCCAACGTCCTGACTTTC
-	TRBJ2-2	-	TRBV30	CAWRSRGTGELFF	TGTGCCTGGAGATCCCGGGGTACCGGGGAGCTGTTTTTT
-	TRBJ1-1	-	TRBV14	CASSPRLQRNTEAFF	TGTGCCAGCAGCCCTCGACTGCAGAGGAACACTGAAGCTTTCTTT
-	TRBJ2-3	TRBD2	TRBV13	CASSLAGGLAQYF	TGTGCCAGCAGCTTAGCGGGGGGGTTAGCGCAGTATTTT
few	TRBJ1-5	-	TRBV21-1	CASSKGGERF	TGTGCCAGCAGCAAAGGAGGAGAACGTTTT
-	TRBJ2-1	TRBD2	TRBV6-1	CASSDGTSGDLRQFF	TGTGCCAGCAGTGATGGGACTAGCGGGGACCTGAGGCAGTTCTTC
-	TRBJ1-6	TRBD1	TRBV5-6	CASSRVGDRGYSPLHF	TGTGCCAGCAGCCGGGTCGGGGACAGGGGTTATTCACCCCTCCACTTT
-	TRBJ2-1	-	TRBV18	CASSPGPEREQFF	TGTGCCAGCTCACCGGGGCCAGAAAGGGAGCAGTTCTTC